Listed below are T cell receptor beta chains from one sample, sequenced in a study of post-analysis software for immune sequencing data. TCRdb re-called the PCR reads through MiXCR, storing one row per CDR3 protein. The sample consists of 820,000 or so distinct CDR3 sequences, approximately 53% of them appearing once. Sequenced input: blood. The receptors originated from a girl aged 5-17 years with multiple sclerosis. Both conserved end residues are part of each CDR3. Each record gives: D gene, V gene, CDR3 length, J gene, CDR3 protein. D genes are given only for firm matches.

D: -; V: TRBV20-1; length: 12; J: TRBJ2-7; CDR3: CSARGQGSAQYF
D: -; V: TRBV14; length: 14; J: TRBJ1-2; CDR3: CASSQMGANYGYTF
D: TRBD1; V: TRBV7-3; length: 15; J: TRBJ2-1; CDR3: CASSLTGTGYNEQFF
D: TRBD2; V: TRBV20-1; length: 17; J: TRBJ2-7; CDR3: CSARPWASGRQSYEQYF
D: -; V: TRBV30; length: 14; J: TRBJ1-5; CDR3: CAWSGGGSNQPQHF
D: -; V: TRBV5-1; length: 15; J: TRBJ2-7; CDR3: CASRSDSGPYYEQYF
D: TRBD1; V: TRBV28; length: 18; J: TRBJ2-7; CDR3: CASSFPPQWTGSSYEQYF
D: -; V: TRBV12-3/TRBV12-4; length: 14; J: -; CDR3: CTSSLRGGGYEQYF
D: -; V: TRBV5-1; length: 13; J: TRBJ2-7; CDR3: CASSLKGENEQYF
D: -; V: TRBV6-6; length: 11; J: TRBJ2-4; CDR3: CASSAGLPSYF
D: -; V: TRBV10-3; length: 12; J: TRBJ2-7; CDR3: CAHSFNPYEQYF
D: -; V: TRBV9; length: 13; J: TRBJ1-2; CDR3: CASSAPGVYGYTF
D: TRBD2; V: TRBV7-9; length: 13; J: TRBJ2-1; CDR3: CASRDSGSNEQFF
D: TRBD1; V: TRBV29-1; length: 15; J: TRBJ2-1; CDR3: CSVEGRQGAYNEQFF